The T cell receptor beta chain under discussion was sequenced for a study of blood T cell repertoires in COVID-19. Study at large: Spain, Italy and the United States supplied samples that represented acute and convalescent COVID-19. The cDNA or gDNA used as material had been derived from T cells, B-cell-depleted T cells, or PBMCs.

Data came from immunoSEQ multiplex PCR; TCRdb stores just in-frame clones and leaves some out. The sample contains tens of thousands of clones, roughly 84% of which appear only once. The sample taken for sequencing was peripheral blood. This receptor was taken from a middle-aged man with active COVID-19.

The CDR3 DNA sequence: TGTGCCAGCAGCGTAGCGGGGACTAGCGTGGGCGTGCAGTTCTTC. Translating it yields CASSVAGTSVGVQFF. The gene calls are TRBV9 and TRBJ2-1; 10 nucleotides agree with TRBD2. J lost 12 bases, V lost 0 bases, and 9 bases had no gene match. The germline V gene has CDR1 SGDLS and CDR2 YYNGEE. This CDR3 spans 15 amino acids.